This is a list of T cell receptor beta chains from one sample in a study of blood T cell repertoires in COVID-19. Clones were sequenced by immunoSEQ multiplex PCR, and TCRdb holds only the in-frame ones, with some missing. The sample has approximately 200,000 clones, around 83% seen once. Sequencing was carried out using peripheral blood. Receptors originate from a woman in her forties or fifties with acute or convalescent COVID-19. The CDR3 runs from the conserved cysteine through the conserved F or W.

v_call cdr3_aa
TRBV9 CASSVAPQGYEQYF
TRBV27 CASSSITPGTSGRGEQYF
TRBV2 CASSRSGNTIYF
TRBV27 CASSWDTYNEQFF
TRBV18 CASSPRTSGRGEQFF
TRBV5-1 CASSIGAGGGYNEQFF
TRBV6-5 CASGLTGGSDEQYF
TRBV7-9 CASSLDRNSPLHF
TRBV7-9 CASSLTPQQGGEQYF
TRBV11-2 CASSLGGTGGYNEQFF
TRBV6-5 CASRSDRSNEKLFF
TRBV7-9 CASSYQAYEQYF
TRBV15 CATSRGLAGGPEALSVGELFF
TRBV4-1 CASSQADRFNYGYTF
TRBV5-4 CASSLSGVLGNEQFF
TRBV7-7 CASSSVRGTNTGELFF
TRBV3-1/TRBV3-2 CASSPFIDRAYGYTF
TRBV7-2 CASSSTSGSGYEQYF
TRBV23-1 CASSQFRGAGAPGCEQYF
TRBV5-1 CASSFGEQETQYF
TRBV28 CASSLIGTGYEKLFF
TRBV15 CATSRPGTGGGGYTF
TRBV28 CASSRDRPNQPQHF
TRBV7-2 CASSGLGDRNTGELFF
TRBV30 CAWTYHRQGSPLHF
TRBV5-1 CASSAFQGLFEQFF
TRBV28 CASRIQGNEAFF
TRBV19 CASANPGTPPPAFF
TRBV7-2 CASSLGGQGELFF
TRBV29-1 CSGGQGDTEAFF
TRBV19 CASSLDLRDGTEAFF